The 20 T cell receptor beta chains in this list originate from one sample, sequenced in a study of neurological immune-mediated disorders. TCRdb reprocessed the 5' RACE reads with MiXCR, giving one entry per CDR3 protein. The profile shows just over 50,000 distinct CDR3 sequences, 3% to 3.5% of them singletons. Sequenced input: PBMCs. These receptors were taken from a man aged 40-49 years with multiple sclerosis.

This clonotype was picked up many times. The rearrangement links TRBV12-3 or TRBV12-4 to TRBJ2-7, with D uncertain. The V gene lost 7 bases and the J gene lost 1 base, with 8 bases spanning the gap. The CDR3 runs to 12 residues. CDR3 coding DNA: TGTGCCAGCACCTTCCTGTCCTACGAGCAGTACTTC. It codes for CASTFLSYEQYF.

This sequence joins TRBV12-3 or TRBV12-4 and TRBJ2-3; D is unclear. The V and J ends lost 6 bases and 6 bases respectively, with 7 bases between them. The CDR3 runs 11 residues. CDR3 in amino acids: CASSLYDTQYF. The DNA for the CDR3 is TGTGCCAGCAGCCTTTATGATACGCAGTATTTT.

This clonotype was seen at least ten times. The chain links TRBV12-3 or TRBV12-4 to TRBJ2-5; D remains unclear. This CDR3 is built from 18 residues. Trimming removed 6 bases at V and 2 bases at J, with 25 bases between. The CDR3 DNA is TGTGCCAGCAGCTCTACTACCGGGCCCCAGGCCCCGCAAGAGACCCAGTACTTC. Translated: CASSSTTGPQAPQETQYF.

The sample holds many counts of this clonotype. V usage is TRBV6-6 and J usage is TRBJ1-3; D not certain. The CDR3 is 12 amino acids. V shed 6 bases and J shed 6 bases, with 9 bases lying between them. Germline V gene sequence: CDR1 MNHNY, CDR2 SVGAGI (reference sequence). CDR3 in DNA: TGTGCCAGCAGCCCGACTGAAAACACCATATATTTT. This encodes CASSPTENTIYF.

This clonotype was counted many times. The rearrangement joins TRBV15 to TRBJ1-2; no clear D gene. Trimming stripped 3 bases from V and 7 bases from J, with 9 bases between. Germline V gives CDR1 LNHNV, CDR2 YYDKDF (reference sequence). The CDR3 consists of 12 residues. The CDR3 DNA reads TGTGCCACCAGCAGTTTTATGGGTGGCTACACCTTC. Protein product: CATSSFMGGYTF.

This clonotype came up many times. The chain couples TRBV18 to TRBJ1-6, with D unclear. The CDR3 sequence is 14 residues long. V shed 2 bases and J shed 5 bases, with 7 bases lying between them. Per germline, CDR1 KGHSH and CDR2 LQKENI. CDR3 nucleotides: TGTGCCAGCTCACCATCAGGCCATAATTCACCCCTCCACTTT. Translated: CASSPSGHNSPLHF.

The table lists this clonotype with many counts. This chain uses TRBV7-9 with TRBJ1-1; D is perhaps TRBD1 (6 bases). The CDR3 is 16 amino acids. Trimming left V 1 base short and J 0 bases short, with 12 bases between. The V gene's germline CDR1 is SEHNR and CDR2 FQNEAQ (reference sequence). CDR3 protein: CASSLVGTHMNTEAFF. Here the CDR3 DNA reads TGTGCCAGCAGCTTAGTGGGGACACATATGAACACTGAAGCTTTCTTT.

This clonotype was recorded at least ten times. This rearrangement joins TRBV10-2 to TRBJ1-2, with D perhaps TRBD1 (6 bases). Germline-derived CDR1 and CDR2 are WSHSY and SAAADI. V dropped 6 bases and J dropped 4 bases, with 12 bases sitting between them. The CDR3 runs to 13 residues. The DNA for the CDR3 is TGCGCCAGCAGCCACAGGGATAGCTATGGCTACACCTTC. This codes for CASSHRDSYGYTF.

Many counts were recorded for this clonotype. The chain links TRBV20-1 to TRBJ2-5; TRBD1 or TRBD2 may be the D gene (6 bases each). Germline CDR1 and CDR2: DFQATT and SNEGSKA (reference sequence). The V and J ends lost 1 base and 5 bases respectively, with 17 bases between them. The CDR3 length is 15 residues. This CDR3 is CSARGQPQGRETQYF. CDR3 bases: TGCAGTGCTAGAGGCCAACCTCAGGGGAGGGAGACCCAGTACTTC.

The J gene is TRBJ1-6, the V gene TRBV6-4; D remains ambiguous. Deletions cut 7 bases from V and 3 bases from J, with 13 bases between. This CDR3 contains 15 residues. Germline V lookup: CDR1 MRHNA, CDR2 SNTAGT. The CDR3 sequence is CASIFPLNYNSPLHF. DNA for the CDR3: TGTGCCAGCATTTTTCCTCTCAACTATAATTCACCCCTCCACTTT.

This clonotype has at least ten counts. The V and J genes are TRBV24-1 and TRBJ2-3; 8 nucleotides match TRBD2. V gave up 4 bases and J gave up 2 bases; unmatched junction bases: 4. This CDR3 contains 15 residues. Germline CDR1 reads KGHDR; CDR2 reads SFDVKD. The CDR3 sequence is CATSEMGLDTDTQYF. The CDR3 DNA is TGTGCCACCAGTGAGATGGGACTAGACACAGATACGCAGTATTTT.

This chain uses TRBV6-5 with TRBJ1-4; TRBD1 is a possible D gene (5 bases). Germline V gene sequence: CDR1 MNHEY, CDR2 SVGAGI. Trimming shortened V by 2 bases and J by 7 bases, and 14 bases separated the two germline ends. This CDR3 contains 15 residues. Here the CDR3 reads CASSYTGTRSEKLFF. The CDR3 DNA sequence: TGTGCCAGCAGTTACACCGGGACCAGGAGTGAAAAACTGTTTTTT.

Note on this clonotype: This may be a read error: a much more frequent sequence differs by one nucleotide. The chain joins TRBV19 to TRBJ1-5; D is uncertain. The length of the CDR3 is 15 residues. CDR1 is LNHDA and CDR2 is SQIVND in the germline V gene (reference sequence). Here the CDR3 DNA reads TGTGCCAGTAGTCCAGAACATTTTGGGAGTCAGCCCCAGAATTTT. Its protein is CASSPEHFGSQPQNF. The complete variable domain, with remaining parts taken from reference TRBV19 and TRBJ1-5, reads DGGITQSPKYLFRKEGQNVTLSCEQNLNHDAMYWYRQDPGQGLRLIYYSQIVNDFQKGDIAEGYSVSREKKESFPLTVTSAQKNPTAFYLCASSPEHFGSQPQNFGDGTRLSIL.

This clonotype occurred many times. V and J are TRBV6-5 and TRBJ1-1; 8 bases are shared with TRBD1. Germline-derived CDR1 and CDR2 are MNHEY and SVGAGI. The ends lost 6 bases at V and 4 bases at J; junction bases unmatched: 4. The CDR3 covers 13 residues. CDR3: CASRLDRGTEAFF. The CDR3 region has the DNA TGTGCCAGCAGACTCGACAGGGGCACTGAAGCTTTCTTT.

The genes are TRBV12-3 or TRBV12-4 and TRBJ1-5; the match to TRBD1 covers 10 bases. The V and J ends lost 4 bases and 6 bases, in that order; junction bases with no gene match: 3. The CDR3 totals 14 residues. The CDR3 DNA reads TGTGCCAGCAGTTGGACAGGGGGGAGTCAGCCCCAGCATTTT. This codes for CASSWTGGSQPQHF.

This clonotype was counted ten times or more. CDR3 DNA: TGTGCCAGCAGCCAGGGGAGCTCCTACGAGCAGTACTTC. Protein: CASSQGSSYEQYF. The chain recombines TRBV3-1 with TRBJ2-7; a possible D gene is TRBD2 (5 bases). Trimming shortened V by 3 bases and J by 0 bases, and 6 bases separated the two germline ends. Per the germline V gene, CDR1 is LGHDT and CDR2 is YNNKEL (reference sequence). The CDR3 loop spans 13 amino acids.

V gene TRBV6-6 combines with J gene TRBJ1-4; no reliable D call. Germline values: CDR1 MNHNY, CDR2 SVGAGI (reference sequence). This CDR3 is built from 15 residues. V gave up 3 bases and J gave up 5 bases, with 13 bases separating them. CDR3 protein: CASSYSEALNEKLFF. Written as DNA, the CDR3 is TGTGCCAGCAGTTATTCGGAAGCGCTGAATGAAAAACTGTTTTTT.

This clonotype has ten or more counts. This chain joins TRBV10-3 and TRBJ1-4, with D possibly matching TRBD1 (6 bases). The V gene lost 10 bases and the J gene lost 5 bases, with 17 bases spanning the gap. Germline CDR1 and CDR2: ENHRY and SYGVKD. The CDR3 consists of 14 residues. The CDR3 sequence is CATREGGTNEKLFF. CDR3 bases: TGTGCCACCAGGGAGGGGGGCACAAATGAAAAACTGTTTTTT.

This clonotype was seen at least ten times. The V gene is TRBV12-3 or TRBV12-4, the J gene TRBJ2-2, with D maybe TRBD2 (5 bases). CDR3 length: 13 amino acids. V lost 8 bases and J lost 7, with 14 bases in between. The CDR3 sequence is CASGWIGGGELFF. The CDR3 nucleotides read TGTGCCAGCGGTTGGATCGGAGGCGGGGAGCTGTTTTTT.

Many counts were recorded for this clonotype. This chain connects TRBV20-1 to TRBJ1-1; D gene ambiguous. The germline V gene has CDR1 DFQATT and CDR2 SNEGSKA (reference sequence). The CDR3 consists of 15 residues. With 6 bases removed from V and 1 base from J, the gap between germline ends came to 18 bases. CDR3 DNA sequence: TGCAGTGCCCTAGGGCCCAGTGGGTGGAACACTGAAGCTTTCTTT. It encodes CSALGPSGWNTEAFF.